This T cell receptor (beta chain) stems from a study of CD8+ T cells in alopecia areata. Study-level findings and limits: Scalp and blood samples kept many expanded lesional clones throughout tofacitinib.

Treatment of the sample: oral pan-JAK inhibitor, 5-10 mg twice daily. This CDR3 comprises 15 residues. Germline V gene sequence: CDR1 ENHRY, CDR2 SYGVKD. Trimming took 4 bases from V and 4 from J, leaving 16 bases between them. In the case of this clone: As yet, its antigen is unknown.

cDNA serving as the sequencing template came from extracted, reverse transcribed RNA. Only in-frame clones appear in the TCRdb table, and some are missing; sequencing was by immunoSEQ multiplex PCR. The sample consists of 150,000 to 200,000 clones, less than 70% of them appearing once. The material sequenced was CD4+ T cells sorted from blood, taken at week 24, from a patient treated with tofacitinib. The V and J genes are TRBV10-3 and TRBJ1-1; D may be TRBD1 (6 bases). This TCR was recovered from a human donor with alopecia areata. CDR3 residues: CAISGNRVSPTEAFF. The CDR3 DNA reads as TGTGCCATCAGTGGGAACAGGGTCTCCCCCACTGAAGCTTTCTTT.